These T cell receptor beta chains were read from a single sample in a study of blood T cell repertoires in COVID-19. TCRdb's copy holds only in-frame clones and misses some; the assay was immunoSEQ multiplex PCR. The data hold about 270,000 clones, with about 87% observed a single time. Sequences were obtained from PBMCs or T cells enriched from blood (not recorded which). The source of these receptors is a woman aged 50 to 60 who had recovered from COVID-19. Each CDR3 is given with its conserved first and last residue. Fields, in order: D gene, V gene, CDR3 length, J gene, clone size, CDR3 protein, CDR3 DNA. D genes are given only for firm matches. Rows may omit the clone size; those that give it use once, few, many or a size class.

-	TRBV7-8	16	TRBJ2-7	-	CASSYTSGGTVYEQYF	TGTGCCAGCAGCTACACATCCGGCGGGACGGTCTACGAGCAGTACTTC
-	TRBV25-1	18	TRBJ1-4	few	CASSEYYSSNSFNEKLFF	TGTGCCAGCAGTGAATATTATAGCTCTAACTCATTTAATGAAAAACTGTTTTTT
TRBD1	TRBV28	15	TRBJ1-2	-	CASSSTGTGKDGYTF	TGTGCCAGCAGCAGCACCGGGACAGGGAAAGATGGCTACACCTTC
-	TRBV6-5	12	TRBJ1-1	-	CASSMGGTEAFF	TGTGCCAGCAGTATGGGGGGAACTGAAGCTTTCTTT
-	TRBV5-1	14	TRBJ1-4	-	CASSLAQFREKLFF	TGCGCCAGCAGCTTGGCACAGTTCCGTGAAAAACTGTTTTTT
-	TRBV4-3	15	TRBJ1-5	-	CASSLEISGYQPQHF	TGCGCCAGCAGCCTAGAAATTTCAGGGTACCAGCCCCAGCATTTT
-	TRBV11-2	15	TRBJ2-1	-	CASSPLGSSYNEQFF	TGTGCCAGCAGTCCACTCGGGAGCTCCTACAATGAGCAGTTCTTC
TRBD2	TRBV28	15	TRBJ2-7	-	CASSLSPSGRTEQYF	TGTGCCAGCAGTTTATCACCTAGCGGGAGGACCGAGCAGTACTTC
-	TRBV6-2/TRBV6-3	13	TRBJ1-5	-	CASSDRGNQPQHF	TGTGCCAGCAGTGACAGAGGCAATCAGCCCCAGCATTTT
-	TRBV6-5	15	TRBJ1-1	-	CASSYYAGGNTEAFF	TGTGCCAGCAGTTACTACGCGGGGGGAAACACTGAAGCTTTCTTT
TRBD2	TRBV6-4	14	TRBJ2-1	-	CASSELAGYNEQFF	TGTGCCAGCAGTGAGTTAGCGGGCTACAATGAGCAGTTCTTC
-	TRBV5-6	15	TRBJ1-6	few	CASRNRRGSNSPLHF	TGTGCCAGCAGGAACCGAAGGGGCTCGAATTCACCCCTCCACTTT
TRBD1	TRBV7-9	17	TRBJ1-2	-	CASSSRRSGTGGSGYTF	TGTGCCAGCAGCTCGAGGAGATCCGGGACAGGGGGCTCTGGCTACACCTTC
-	TRBV4-3	16	TRBJ2-5	-	CASSQQGIGLGETQYF	TGCGCCAGCAGCCAACAGGGAATAGGTCTCGGGGAGACCCAGTACTTC
-	TRBV18	14	TRBJ1-1	-	CASSPPGGVSEAFF	TGTGCCAGCTCACCACCGGGAGGGGTGAGTGAAGCTTTCTTT
-	TRBV27	15	TRBJ2-1	-	CASSLSGDIYNEQFF	TGTGCCAGCAGTTTATCGGGGGACATTTACAATGAGCAGTTCTTC
-	TRBV30	14	TRBJ1-2	-	CAWILRGESYGYTF	TGTGCCTGGATCCTACGGGGAGAAAGCTATGGCTACACCTTC
-	TRBV9	15	TRBJ2-7	once	CASSSRPGNSYEQYF	TGTGCCAGCAGCTCCCGTCCCGGGAACTCCTACGAGCAGTACTTC
TRBD1	TRBV19	18	TRBJ1-5	-	CASRERGQPSIGNQPQHF	TGTGCCAGTAGGGAGAGGGGACAGCCTAGTATAGGCAATCAGCCCCAGCATTTT
TRBD1	TRBV28	14	TRBJ1-6	-	CASSTGTGNSPLHF	TGTGCCAGCAGTACCGGGACAGGGAATTCACCCCTCCACTTT
-	TRBV19	15	TRBJ1-1	-	CASSISGQLNTEAFF	TGTGCCAGTAGTATCTCCGGACAGCTAAACACTGAAGCTTTCTTT
TRBD1	TRBV24-1	15	TRBJ1-2	-	CATSAQTGGSYGYTF	TGTGCCACCAGCGCCCAGACAGGGGGTAGCTATGGCTACACCTTC
TRBD1	TRBV6-5	15	TRBJ1-2	-	CASSSGTGGTYGYTF	TGTGCCAGCAGTTCCGGGACAGGGGGCACCTATGGCTACACCTTC
TRBD2	TRBV28	15	TRBJ2-1	-	CASSLRTSGSNEQFF	TGTGCCAGCAGTCTAAGGACTAGCGGGAGCAATGAGCAGTTCTTC
TRBD2	TRBV14	15	TRBJ2-3	-	CASSQSSGRTDTQYF	TGTGCCAGCAGCCAGAGTAGCGGGAGAACAGATACGCAGTATTTT
-	TRBV30	13	TRBJ1-3	-	CACPTNSGNTIYF	TGTGCCTGTCCTACTAATTCTGGAAACACCATATATTTT
-	TRBV9	13	TRBJ2-5	-	CASSVGGQETQYF	TGTGCCAGCAGCGTAGGCGGGCAAGAGACCCAGTACTTC
-	TRBV28	14	TRBJ1-2	-	CALRSAVQTYGYTF	TGTGCCCTCAGGTCAGCAGTACAGACATATGGCTACACCTTC
TRBD2	TRBV4-1	15	TRBJ2-5	-	CASSRQTSGQETQYF	TGCGCCAGCAGCCGACAGACTAGCGGACAAGAGACCCAGTACTTC
TRBD2	TRBV7-3	20	TRBJ2-1	-	CASSLYPQGVAREGYNEQFF	TGTGCCAGCAGCTTATATCCGCAGGGAGTGGCGCGGGAGGGCTACAATGAGCAGTTCTTC
TRBD1	TRBV28	16	TRBJ1-4	-	CASRQLRDRSNEKLFF	TGTGCCAGCAGGCAGCTTAGGGACAGGAGTAATGAAAAACTGTTTTTT
-	TRBV9	13	TRBJ1-3	-	CASSAGGGNTIYF	TGTGCCAGCAGCGCCGGGGGTGGAAACACCATATATTTT
TRBD1	TRBV7-2	15	TRBJ1-6	-	CASSLYTGASSPLHF	TGTGCCAGCAGCCTCTATACAGGGGCGAGTTCACCCCTCCACTTT
-	TRBV4-1	17	TRBJ1-2	-	CASSQDLQGYSNYGYTF	TGCGCCAGCAGCCAAGATTTACAGGGATACTCTAACTATGGCTACACCTTC
TRBD1	TRBV30	15	TRBJ1-5	once	CAWSRDRGSNQPQHF	TGTGCCTGGAGTCGGGACAGGGGGTCAAATCAGCCCCAGCATTTT
-	TRBV5-1	15	TRBJ2-1	-	CASSGAFLSYNEQFF	TGCGCCAGCAGCGGGGCTTTTCTCTCCTACAATGAGCAGTTCTTC
-	TRBV11-2	14	TRBJ1-2	-	CASSLNRVLDGYTF	TGTGCCAGCAGCTTGAACAGGGTATTGGATGGCTACACCTTC
-	TRBV3-1/TRBV3-2	14	TRBJ2-7	-	CASSQVSTGYEQYF	TGTGCCAGCAGCCAAGTGAGTACGGGATACGAGCAGTACTTC
-	TRBV28	13	TRBJ1-1	-	CASKRRVTPEAFF	TGTGCCAGCAAAAGACGGGTAACTCCTGAAGCTTTCTTT
-	TRBV9	16	TRBJ1-1	-	CASSVDRGAMNTEAFF	TGTGCCAGCAGCGTAGATCGAGGAGCCATGAACACTGAAGCTTTCTTT
-	TRBV19	16	TRBJ2-1	-	CASSRNRGLGYNEQFF	TGTGCCAGTAGTCGCAACAGGGGACTAGGATACAATGAGCAGTTCTTC
-	TRBV5-1	16	TRBJ1-1	-	CASSPEGGRADTEAFF	TGCGCCAGCAGCCCGGAAGGGGGGAGGGCGGACACTGAAGCTTTCTTT
-	TRBV6-5	14	TRBJ2-7	-	CASSYWGKDYEQYF	TGTGCCAGCAGTTACTGGGGCAAGGACTACGAGCAGTACTTC
TRBD1	TRBV4-3	16	TRBJ2-4	-	CASSLRDRGRSDIQYF	TGCGCCAGCAGCCTAAGGGACAGGGGACGGTCAGACATTCAGTACTTC
-	TRBV4-1	12	TRBJ2-1	-	CASSQASGEQFF	TGCGCCAGCAGCCAAGCCTCAGGTGAGCAGTTCTTC
-	TRBV12-3/TRBV12-4	13	TRBJ1-5	-	CASSRMSNQPQHF	TGTGCCAGCAGCAGAATGAGCAATCAGCCCCAGCATTTT
TRBD2	TRBV7-3	16	TRBJ2-1	few	CASSLTAAGVNNEQFF	TGTGCCAGCAGCTTAACGGCGGCGGGAGTAAACAATGAGCAGTTCTTC
TRBD1	TRBV12-3/TRBV12-4	12	TRBJ2-3	-	CASSLRGYTQYF	TGTGCCAGCAGCCTCAGGGGGTATACGCAGTATTTT
TRBD1	TRBV7-2	14	TRBJ2-7	-	CASSLADRFNEQYF	TGTGCCAGCAGCTTAGCGGACAGGTTCAACGAGCAGTACTTC
TRBD1	TRBV10-1	14	TRBJ2-1	-	CASSGQGRGNEQFF	TGCGCCAGCAGCGGACAGGGAAGGGGTAATGAGCAGTTCTTC
TRBD2	TRBV4-1	16	TRBJ2-2	once	CASSQELAGFTGELFF	TGCGCCAGCAGCCAAGAGCTAGCGGGATTCACCGGGGAGCTGTTTTTT
TRBD2	TRBV28	14	TRBJ2-3	-	CATNSGRRTDTQYF	TGTGCCACGAATAGCGGGAGGCGCACAGATACGCAGTATTTT
-	TRBV15	15	TRBJ2-2	-	CATSAGLYNTGELFF	TGTGCCACCAGCGCGGGCCTCTACAACACCGGGGAGCTGTTTTTT
-	TRBV7-2	15	TRBJ2-5	-	CASSGRGSLGETQYF	TGTGCCAGCAGCGGCCGAGGGTCACTGGGAGAGACCCAGTACTTC
TRBD1	TRBV5-1	15	TRBJ2-1	-	CASSPGQGARIEQFF	TGCGCCAGCAGCCCGGGACAGGGGGCGCGTATTGAGCAGTTCTTC
TRBD2	TRBV11-3	15	TRBJ2-7	-	CASSSRSGSSYEQYF	TGTGCCAGCAGCTCCCGAAGCGGGAGTTCCTACGAGCAGTACTTC
TRBD2	TRBV6-6	16	TRBJ2-5	-	CASTTHPGGRQETQYF	TGTGCCAGCACCACCCACCCGGGGGGACGGCAAGAGACCCAGTACTTC
-	TRBV29-1	14	TRBJ1-4	-	CSVEDARDAEKLFF	TGCAGCGTTGAAGATGCCAGGGATGCTGAAAAACTGTTTTTT
TRBD2	TRBV20-1	15	TRBJ2-7	-	CSASLAGGTSYEQYF	TGCAGTGCTAGTTTAGCGGGAGGTACTTCCTACGAGCAGTACTTC
TRBD2	TRBV9	16	TRBJ2-1	-	CASSVVVAGVGSEQFF	TGTGCCAGCAGCGTGGTAGTAGCGGGAGTTGGCAGTGAGCAGTTCTTC